Presented here are 4 T cell receptor beta chains from one specimen sequenced in a study of blood T cell repertoires in COVID-19. The table came from immunoSEQ multiplex PCR; TCRdb's copy has only in-frame clones and leaves some out. The sample holds 35,000 to 45,000 clones; about 81% are singletons and the top ten take around 44%. What was sequenced was peripheral blood. The receptors here all came from a human donor in a cohort sampled during active or convalescent COVID-19. The donor label of this sample is uncertain.

The chain's CDR3 is CASGSTGVIEQYF. For the CDR3, the DNA is TGTGCCAGCGGATCGACAGGAGTAATCGAGCAGTACTTC. This chain uses TRBV28 with TRBJ2-7, with D maybe TRBD1 (6 bases). CDR3 size: 13 residues. V gave up 8 bases and J gave up 6 bases, with 17 bases separating them. Germline V gene data show CDR1 as MDHEN and CDR2 as SYDVKM. Based on the CDR3 plus reference TRBV28 and TRBJ2-7, the full variable domain is DVKVTQSSRYLVKRTGEKVFLECVQDMDHENMFWYRQDPGLGLRLIYFSYDVKMKEKGDIPEGYSVSREKKERFSLILESASTNQTSMYLCASGSTGVIEQYFGPGTRLTVT.

The chain joins TRBV11-2 to TRBJ1-1, with 9 positions matching TRBD1. This CDR3 spans 14 amino acids. The J segment lost 4 bases and the V segment lost 4 bases, leaving 4 bases of the junction unmatched. Germline assignment: CDR1 SGHAT and CDR2 FQNNGV. CDR3 bases: TGTGCCAGCAGCTCGGGACAGGGAAGCACTGAAGCTTTCTTT. Translating it yields CASSSGQGSTEAFF.

The chain combines TRBV19 with TRBJ2-1; unclear D gene. V was clipped by 5 bases and J by 6 bases, with 14 bases between them. The CDR3 has 14 amino acids. Germline V CDR1 and CDR2: LNHDA, SQIVND (reference sequence). CDR3: CASSVRLDSNEQFF. The DNA of the CDR3 is TGTGCCAGTAGTGTCCGACTGGATTCCAATGAGCAGTTCTTC.

For this clone: The junction departs from germline at one end; a sequencing error may be responsible. The chain is built from TRBV7-2 and TRBJ2-3; TRBD1 matches at 8 bases. Germline lookup yields CDR1 SGHTA and CDR2 FQGNSA. This CDR3 comprises 15 residues. The CDR3 protein is CARSFNTQGVDTQYF. CDR3 DNA sequence: TGTGCCCGCAGCTTCAATACACAGGGGGTTGATACGCAGTATTTT. Complete variable domain (other parts from reference TRBV7-2 and TRBJ2-3): GAGVSQSPSNKVTEKGKDVELRCDPISGHTALYWYRQSLGQGLEFLIYFQGNSAPDKSGLPSDRFSAERTGGSVSTLTIQRTQQEDSAVYLCARSFNTQGVDTQYFGPGTRLTVL.